One T cell receptor beta chain is described in this entry. What it binds is unknown. The PCR ran on 60 Vbeta and 13 Jbeta primers. Sequencing used immunoSEQ multiplex PCR; TCRdb keeps in-frame clones, though not all of them. This sample yields 150,000 or so clones, of which 77% are seen a single time; 3.9% belongs to the top ten. This sample is drawn from a study of cytomegalovirus exposure and HLA in healthy donors. Study-wide results and limits: For TCR beta chains, V- and J-gene trimming was later linked to a missense DCLRE1C variant. Analyses of presence/absence relied on an assumption of roughly uniform sequencing depth across donors.

V was pared by 6 bases and J by 9 bases, with 8 bases of the junction left unmatched. Germline V gene lookup returns CDR1 SGHRS and CDR2 YFSETQ. The CDR3 consists of 13 residues. Sequencing input: PBMCs. This chain uses TRBV5-1 with TRBJ2-1; TRBD1 aligns across 8 bases. The source is a male donor in good health and CMV-seronegative. CDR3 bases: TGCGCCAGCACCTTAAGAGACAGGGGTGAGCAGTTCTTC. This sequence encodes CASTLRDRGEQFF.